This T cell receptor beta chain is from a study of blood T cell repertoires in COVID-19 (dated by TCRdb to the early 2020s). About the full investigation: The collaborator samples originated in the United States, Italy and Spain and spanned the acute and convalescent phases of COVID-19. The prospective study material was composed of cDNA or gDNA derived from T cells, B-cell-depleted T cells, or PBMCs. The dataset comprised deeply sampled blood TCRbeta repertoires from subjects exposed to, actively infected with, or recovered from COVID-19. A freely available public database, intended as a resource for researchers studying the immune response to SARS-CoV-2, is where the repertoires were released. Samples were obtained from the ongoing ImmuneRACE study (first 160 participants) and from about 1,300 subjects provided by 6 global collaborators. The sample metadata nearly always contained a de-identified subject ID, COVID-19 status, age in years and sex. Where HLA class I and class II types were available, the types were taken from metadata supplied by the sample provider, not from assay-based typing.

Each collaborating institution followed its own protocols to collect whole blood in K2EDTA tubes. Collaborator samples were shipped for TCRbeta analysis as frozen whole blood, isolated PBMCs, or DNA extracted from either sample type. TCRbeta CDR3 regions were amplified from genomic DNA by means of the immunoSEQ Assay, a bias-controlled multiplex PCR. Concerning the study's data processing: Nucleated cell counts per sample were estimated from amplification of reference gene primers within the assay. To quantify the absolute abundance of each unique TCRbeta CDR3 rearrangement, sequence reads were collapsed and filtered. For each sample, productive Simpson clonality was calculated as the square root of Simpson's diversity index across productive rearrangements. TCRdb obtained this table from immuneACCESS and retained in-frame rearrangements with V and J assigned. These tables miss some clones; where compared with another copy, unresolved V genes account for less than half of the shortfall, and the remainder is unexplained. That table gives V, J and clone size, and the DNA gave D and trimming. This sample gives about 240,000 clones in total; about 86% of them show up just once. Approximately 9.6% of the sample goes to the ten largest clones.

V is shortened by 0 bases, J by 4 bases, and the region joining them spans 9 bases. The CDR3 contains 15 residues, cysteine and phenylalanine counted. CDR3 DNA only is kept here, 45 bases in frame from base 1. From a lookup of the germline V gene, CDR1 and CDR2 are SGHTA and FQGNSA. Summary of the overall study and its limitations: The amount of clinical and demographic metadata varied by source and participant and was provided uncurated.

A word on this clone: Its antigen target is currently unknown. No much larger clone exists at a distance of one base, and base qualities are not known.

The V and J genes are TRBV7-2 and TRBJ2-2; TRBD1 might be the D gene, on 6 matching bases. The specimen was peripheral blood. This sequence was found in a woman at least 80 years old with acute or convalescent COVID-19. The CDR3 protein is CASSLAQGGTGELFF. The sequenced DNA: TGTGCCAGCAGCTTAGCACAGGGTGGCACCGGGGAGCTGTTTTTT.